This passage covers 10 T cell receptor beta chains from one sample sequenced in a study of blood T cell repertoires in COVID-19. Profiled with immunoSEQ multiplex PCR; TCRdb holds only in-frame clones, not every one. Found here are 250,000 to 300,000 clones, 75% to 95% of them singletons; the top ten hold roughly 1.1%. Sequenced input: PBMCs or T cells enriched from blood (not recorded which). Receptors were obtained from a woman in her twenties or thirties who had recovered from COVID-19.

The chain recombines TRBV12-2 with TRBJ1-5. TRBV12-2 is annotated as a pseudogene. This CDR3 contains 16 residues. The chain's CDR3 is CASRLGTGTGNQPQHF. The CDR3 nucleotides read TGTGCAAGTCGCTTAGGAACGGGAACGGGCAATCAGCCCCAGCATTTT.

For the CDR3, the DNA is TGTGCCAGCAGGGCAGAACAAGAGACCCAGTACTTC. Translation gives CASRAEQETQYF. The J gene is TRBJ2-5, the V gene TRBV28; no reliable D call. V dropped 6 bases and J dropped 2 bases, with 7 bases sitting between them. The germline V gene has CDR1 MDHEN and CDR2 SYDVKM. The length of the CDR3 is 12 residues.

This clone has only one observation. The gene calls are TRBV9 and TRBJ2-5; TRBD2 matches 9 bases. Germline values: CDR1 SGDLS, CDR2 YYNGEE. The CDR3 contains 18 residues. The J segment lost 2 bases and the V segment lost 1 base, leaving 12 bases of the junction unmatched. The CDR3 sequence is CASSVLGSGGPLQETQYF. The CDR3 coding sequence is TGTGCCAGCAGCGTATTAGGTAGCGGGGGCCCTTTACAAGAGACCCAGTACTTC.

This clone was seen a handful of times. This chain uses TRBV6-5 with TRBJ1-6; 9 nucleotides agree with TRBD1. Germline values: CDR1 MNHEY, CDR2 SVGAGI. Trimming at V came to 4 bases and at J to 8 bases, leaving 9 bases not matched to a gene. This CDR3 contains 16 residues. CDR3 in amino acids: CASSFTMGQGDSPLHF. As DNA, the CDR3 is TGTGCCAGCAGTTTCACTATGGGACAGGGCGATTCACCCCTCCACTTT.

For the CDR3, the DNA is TGTGCCAGCAAGCAAAGCGGGAGACTACAAGAGACCCAGTACTTC. Amino acids: CASKQSGRLQETQYF. J is TRBJ2-5 and V is TRBV6-5; TRBD2 agrees at 8 bases. The junction had 9 bases not matched to a gene; V was cut back by 7 bases and J by 2 bases. The germline gives CDR1 MNHEY, CDR2 SVGAGI. The CDR3 has 15 residues.

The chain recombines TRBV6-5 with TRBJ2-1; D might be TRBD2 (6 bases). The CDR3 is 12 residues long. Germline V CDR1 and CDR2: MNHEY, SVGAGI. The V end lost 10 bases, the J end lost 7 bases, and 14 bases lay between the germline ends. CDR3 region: CATHGTANEQFF. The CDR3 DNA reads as TGTGCCACCCACGGGACTGCGAATGAGCAGTTCTTC.

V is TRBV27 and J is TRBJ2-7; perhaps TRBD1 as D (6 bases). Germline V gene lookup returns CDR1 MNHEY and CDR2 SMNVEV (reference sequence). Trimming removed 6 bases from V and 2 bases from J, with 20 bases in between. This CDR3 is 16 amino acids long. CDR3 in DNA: TGTGCCAGCAGCATACAAAGGACAGTTCGAACCTACGAGCAGTACTTC. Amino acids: CASSIQRTVRTYEQYF.

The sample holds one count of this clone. Here the CDR3 DNA reads TGTGCCAGTAGTGCCCCTAATACCGGGGAGCTGTTTTTT. Translation: CASSAPNTGELFF. The rearrangement joins TRBV19 to TRBJ2-2; D call uncertain. The V end was cut by 5 bases, the J end by 5 bases, with 9 bases between. The CDR3 extends over 13 amino acids. Germline CDR1 is LNHDA and CDR2 is SQIVND (reference sequence).

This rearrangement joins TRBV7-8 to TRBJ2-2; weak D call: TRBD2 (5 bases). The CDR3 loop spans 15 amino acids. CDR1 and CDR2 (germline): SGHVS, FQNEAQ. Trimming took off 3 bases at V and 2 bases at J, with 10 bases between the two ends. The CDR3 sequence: CASSFRSGNTGELFF. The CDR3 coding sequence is TGTGCCAGCAGCTTCCGAAGCGGAAACACCGGGGAGCTGTTTTTT. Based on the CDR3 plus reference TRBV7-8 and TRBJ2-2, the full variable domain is GAGVSQSPRYKVAKRGQDVALRCDPISGHVSLFWYQQALGQGPEFLTYFQNEAQLDKSGLPSDRFFAERPEGSVSTLKIQRTQQEDSAVYLCASSFRSGNTGELFFGEGSRLTVL.

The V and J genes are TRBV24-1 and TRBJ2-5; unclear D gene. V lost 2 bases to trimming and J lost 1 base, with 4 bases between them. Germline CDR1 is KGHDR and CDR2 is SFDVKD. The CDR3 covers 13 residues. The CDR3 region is CATSDSIQETQYF. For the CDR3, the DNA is TGTGCCACCAGTGATTCCATCCAAGAGACCCAGTACTTC.